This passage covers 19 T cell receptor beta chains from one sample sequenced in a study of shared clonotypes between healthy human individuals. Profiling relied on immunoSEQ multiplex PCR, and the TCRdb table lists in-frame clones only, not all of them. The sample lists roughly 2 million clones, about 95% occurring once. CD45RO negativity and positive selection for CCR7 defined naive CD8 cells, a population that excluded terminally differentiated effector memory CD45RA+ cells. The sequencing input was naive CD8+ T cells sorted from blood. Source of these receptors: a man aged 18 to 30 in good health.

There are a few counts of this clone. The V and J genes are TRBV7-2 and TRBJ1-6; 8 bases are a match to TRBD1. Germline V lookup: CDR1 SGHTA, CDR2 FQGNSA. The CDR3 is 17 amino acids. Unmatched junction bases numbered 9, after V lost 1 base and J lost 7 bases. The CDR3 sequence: CASSLGPGQGPNSPLHF. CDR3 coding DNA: TGTGCCAGCAGCTTAGGGCCTGGACAGGGCCCAAATTCACCCCTCCACTTT.

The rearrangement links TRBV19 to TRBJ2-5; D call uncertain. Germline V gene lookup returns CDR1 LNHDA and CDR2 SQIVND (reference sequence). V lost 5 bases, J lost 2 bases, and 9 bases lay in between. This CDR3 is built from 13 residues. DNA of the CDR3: TGTGCCAGTAGTCTATACATACAAGAGACCCAGTACTTC. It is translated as CASSLYIQETQYF.

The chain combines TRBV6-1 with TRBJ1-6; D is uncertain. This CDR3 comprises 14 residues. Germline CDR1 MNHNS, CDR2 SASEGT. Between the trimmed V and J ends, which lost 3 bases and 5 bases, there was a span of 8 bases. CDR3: CASSDLGDNSPLHF. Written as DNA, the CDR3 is TGTGCCAGCAGTGACCTCGGGGATAATTCACCCCTCCACTTT.

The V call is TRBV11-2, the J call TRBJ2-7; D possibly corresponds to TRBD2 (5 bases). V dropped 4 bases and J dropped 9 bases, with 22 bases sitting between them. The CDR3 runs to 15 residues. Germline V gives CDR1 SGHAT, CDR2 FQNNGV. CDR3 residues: CASSSPGTVQGGQYF. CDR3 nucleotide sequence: TGTGCCAGCAGCTCACCGGGAACAGTACAAGGAGGGCAGTACTTC.

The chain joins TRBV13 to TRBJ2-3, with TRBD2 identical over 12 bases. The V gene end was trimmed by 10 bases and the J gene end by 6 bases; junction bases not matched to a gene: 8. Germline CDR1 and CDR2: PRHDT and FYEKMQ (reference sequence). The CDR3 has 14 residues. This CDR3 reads CATRPSGGVDTQYF. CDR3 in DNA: TGTGCCACCCGGCCTAGCGGGGGGGTTGATACGCAGTATTTT. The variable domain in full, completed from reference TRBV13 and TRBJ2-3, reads AAGVIQSPRHLIKEKRETATLKCYPIPRHDTVYWYQQGPGQDPQFLISFYEKMQSDKGSIPDRFSAQQFSDYHSELNMSSLELGDSALYFCATRPSGGVDTQYFGPGTRLTVL.

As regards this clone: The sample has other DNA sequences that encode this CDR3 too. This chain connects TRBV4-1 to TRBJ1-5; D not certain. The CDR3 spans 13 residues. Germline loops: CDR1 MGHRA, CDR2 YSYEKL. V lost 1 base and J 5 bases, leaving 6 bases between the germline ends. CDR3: CASSQGEDQPQHF. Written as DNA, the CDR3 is TGCGCCAGCAGCCAAGGAGAGGATCAGCCCCAGCATTTT.

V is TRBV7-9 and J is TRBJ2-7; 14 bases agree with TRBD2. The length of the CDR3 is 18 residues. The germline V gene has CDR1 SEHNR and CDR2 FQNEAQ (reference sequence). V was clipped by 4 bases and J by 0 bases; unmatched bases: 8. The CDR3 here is CASSSPTSGGESSYEQYF. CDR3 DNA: TGTGCCAGCAGCTCCCCGACTAGCGGGGGGGAGAGCTCCTACGAGCAGTACTTC.

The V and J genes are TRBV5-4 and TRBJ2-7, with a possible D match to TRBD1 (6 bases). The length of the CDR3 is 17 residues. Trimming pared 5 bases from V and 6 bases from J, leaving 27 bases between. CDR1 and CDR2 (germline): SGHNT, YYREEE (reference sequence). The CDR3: CASRGAPGTDRTIEQYF. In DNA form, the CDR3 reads TGTGCCAGCAGGGGGGCTCCAGGGACGGACAGAACTATCGAGCAGTACTTC.

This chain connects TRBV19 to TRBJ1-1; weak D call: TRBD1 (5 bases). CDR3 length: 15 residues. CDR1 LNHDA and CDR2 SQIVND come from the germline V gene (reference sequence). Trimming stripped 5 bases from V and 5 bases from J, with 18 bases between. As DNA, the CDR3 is TGTGCCAGTAGTGCCCTCAGGGATGTGGAAACTGAAGCTTTCTTT. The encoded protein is CASSALRDVETEAFF.

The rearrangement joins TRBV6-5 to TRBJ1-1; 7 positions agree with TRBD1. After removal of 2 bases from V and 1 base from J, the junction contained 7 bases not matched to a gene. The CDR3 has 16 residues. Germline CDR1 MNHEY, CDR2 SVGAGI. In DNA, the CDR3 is TGTGCCAGCAGTTACGCCCCACAGGGGAGGAACACTGAAGCTTTCTTT. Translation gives CASSYAPQGRNTEAFF.

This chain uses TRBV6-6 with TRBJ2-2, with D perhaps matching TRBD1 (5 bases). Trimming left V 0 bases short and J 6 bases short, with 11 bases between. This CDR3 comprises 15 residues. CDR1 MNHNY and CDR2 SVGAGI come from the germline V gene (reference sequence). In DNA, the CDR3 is TGTGCCAGCAGTTACTCGAGCAGGGAATCCGGGGAGCTGTTTTTT. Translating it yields CASSYSSRESGELFF.

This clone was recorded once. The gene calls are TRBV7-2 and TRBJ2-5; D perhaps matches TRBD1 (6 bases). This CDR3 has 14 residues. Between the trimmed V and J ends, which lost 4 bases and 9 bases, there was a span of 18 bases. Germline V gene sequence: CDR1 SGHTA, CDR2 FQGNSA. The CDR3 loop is CASSSPRGDGAQYF. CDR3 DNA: TGTGCCAGCAGCTCACCCAGGGGTGATGGGGCCCAGTACTTC. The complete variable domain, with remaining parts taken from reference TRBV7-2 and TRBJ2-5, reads GAGVSQSPSNKVTEKGKDVELRCDPISGHTALYWYRQSLGQGLEFLIYFQGNSAPDKSGLPSDRFSAERTGGSVSTLTIQRTQQEDSAVYLCASSSPRGDGAQYFGPGTRLLVL.

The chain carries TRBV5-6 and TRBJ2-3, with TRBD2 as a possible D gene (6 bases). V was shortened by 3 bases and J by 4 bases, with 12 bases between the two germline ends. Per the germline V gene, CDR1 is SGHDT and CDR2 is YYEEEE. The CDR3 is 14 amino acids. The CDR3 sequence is CASSWGDSPDTQYF. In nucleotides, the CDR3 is TGTGCCAGCAGCTGGGGGGATTCTCCAGATACGCAGTATTTT.

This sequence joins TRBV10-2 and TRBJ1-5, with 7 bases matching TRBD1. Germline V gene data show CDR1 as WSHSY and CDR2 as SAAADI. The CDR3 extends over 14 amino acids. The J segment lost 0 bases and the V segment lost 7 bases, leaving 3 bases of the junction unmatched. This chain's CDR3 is CASTQGDSNQPQHF. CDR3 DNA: TGCGCCAGCACCCAGGGGGATAGCAATCAGCCCCAGCATTTT.

As DNA, the CDR3 is TGTGCCAGCAGCGTAGCCTTAGGGGACAGAAATAACTATGGCTACACCTTC. This codes for CASSVALGDRNNYGYTF. The chain is built from TRBV9 and TRBJ1-2; TRBD1 matches at 7 bases. CDR3 size: 17 residues. CDR1 and CDR2 (germline): SGDLS, YYNGEE. V was clipped by 0 bases and J by 1 base; unmatched bases: 9.

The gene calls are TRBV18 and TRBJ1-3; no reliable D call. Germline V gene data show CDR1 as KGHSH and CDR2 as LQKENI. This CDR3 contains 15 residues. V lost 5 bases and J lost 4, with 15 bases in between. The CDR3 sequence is CASSNRADPGNTIYF. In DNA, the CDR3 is TGTGCCAGCTCAAATCGGGCCGATCCCGGAAACACCATATATTTT.

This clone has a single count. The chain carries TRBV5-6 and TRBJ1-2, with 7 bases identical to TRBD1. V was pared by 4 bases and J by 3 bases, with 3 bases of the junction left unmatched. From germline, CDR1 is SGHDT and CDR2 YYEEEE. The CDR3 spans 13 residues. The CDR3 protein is CASSQGGDYGYTF. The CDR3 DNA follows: TGTGCCAGCAGCCAGGGGGGAGACTATGGCTACACCTTC.

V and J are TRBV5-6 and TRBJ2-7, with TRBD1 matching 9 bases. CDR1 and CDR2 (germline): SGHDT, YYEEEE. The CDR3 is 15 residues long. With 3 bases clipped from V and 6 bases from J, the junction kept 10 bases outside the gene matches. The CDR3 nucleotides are TGTGCCAGCAGCTCCCGGGGGACAGGGAGAAGCGAGCAGTACTTC. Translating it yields CASSSRGTGRSEQYF.

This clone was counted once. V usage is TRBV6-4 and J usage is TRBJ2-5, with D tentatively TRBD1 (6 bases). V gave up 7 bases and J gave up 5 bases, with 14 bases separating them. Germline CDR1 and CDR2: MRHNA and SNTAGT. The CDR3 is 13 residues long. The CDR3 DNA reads TGTGCCAGCAACTCACAGGGTCGGGAGACCCAGTACTTC. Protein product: CASNSQGRETQYF.